The 14 T cell receptor beta chains below come from one sample, sequenced in a study of blood T cell repertoires in COVID-19. The data were produced by immunoSEQ multiplex PCR, yet TCRdb's version contains in-frame clones alone and is incomplete. This table holds roughly 70,000 clones, more than 85% found once. The material sequenced was peripheral blood. These receptors were collected from a man between 65 and 85 years old with active COVID-19.

This chain connects TRBV30 to TRBJ2-2, with D uncertain. Trimming removed 0 bases from V and 4 bases from J, with 6 bases in between. This CDR3 contains 13 residues. CDR1 GTSNPN and CDR2 SVGIG come from the germline V gene (reference sequence). Here the CDR3 DNA reads TGTGCCTGGAGTGTACTTTCCACCGGGGAGCTGTTTTTT. Protein product: CAWSVLSTGELFF.

The rearrangement links TRBV4-2 to TRBJ1-5; D remains ambiguous. The CDR3 spans 13 residues. The germline V gene has CDR1 LGHNA and CDR2 YNFKEQ. Trimming removed 2 bases from V and 5 bases from J, with 7 bases in between. In DNA, the CDR3 is TGTGCCAGCAGCCAAAGTCTAGATCAGCCCCAGCATTTT. As protein: CASSQSLDQPQHF.

This chain uses TRBV7-9 with TRBJ2-3; D might be TRBD2 (5 bases). There are 14 residues in the CDR3. The V gene's germline CDR1 is SEHNR and CDR2 FQNEAQ (reference sequence). V shed 7 bases and J shed 6 bases, with 17 bases lying between them. CDR3 sequence reads: CASNGRAPRDTQYF. CDR3 sequence (DNA): TGTGCCAGCAACGGGCGGGCCCCGCGGGATACGCAGTATTTT.

On this clone itself: In the same sample, other DNA sequences code for this CDR3. The V call is TRBV7-2, the J call TRBJ2-5, with TRBD1 identical over 9 bases. This CDR3 is built from 14 residues. Looked up from germline, CDR1 is SGHTA and CDR2 is FQGNSA. V shed 5 bases and J 5 bases; nucleotides not matched to a gene: 6. DNA of the CDR3: TGTGCCAGCAGCCCGACAGGGGGATGGGAGACCCAGTACTTC. Its translation: CASSPTGGWETQYF.

The sample holds a few counts of this clone. V usage is TRBV11-2 and J usage is TRBJ2-5; 9 bases are a match to TRBD2. After removal of 5 bases from V and 3 bases from J, the junction contained 10 bases not matched to a gene. CDR3 length: 16 residues. Germline CDR1 and CDR2: SGHAT and FQNNGV. The CDR3 loop is CASSPFPRLAEETQYF. Written as DNA, the CDR3 is TGTGCCAGCAGCCCCTTCCCCCGACTAGCGGAAGAGACCCAGTACTTC.

This clone occurred a few times. The chain links TRBV27 to TRBJ1-2, with D tentatively TRBD1 (5 bases). Trimming shortened V by 4 bases and J by 8 bases, and 8 bases separated the two germline ends. This CDR3 spans 11 amino acids. Germline-derived CDR1 and CDR2 are MNHEY and SMNVEV (reference sequence). This CDR3 reads CASSSGGGYTF. The CDR3 bases are TGTGCCAGCAGTTCCGGGGGAGGCTACACCTTC.

V gene TRBV2 combines with J gene TRBJ2-7, with D possibly being TRBD2 (6 bases). V was trimmed by 8 bases and J by 2 bases, leaving 10 bases between them. This CDR3 has 12 amino acids. Germline V gene data show CDR1 as SNHLY and CDR2 as FYNNEI. Written as DNA, the CDR3 is TGTGCCAGCGGGGGGAGTCCCTACGAGCAGTACTTC. Its protein product is CASGGSPYEQYF.

J is TRBJ2-3 and V is TRBV7-3; 9 positions agree with TRBD2. Trimming cost V 5 bases and J 1 base; bases outside gene matches: 16. CDR1 is SGHTA, CDR2 FQGTGA, per germline. The CDR3 is made up of 19 amino acids. CDR3 sequence reads: CASSHRGGRASGGTDTQYF. The CDR3 DNA sequence: TGTGCCAGCAGCCACCGGGGCGGGAGGGCCTCGGGGGGCACAGATACGCAGTATTTT.

This rearrangement joins TRBV20-1 to TRBJ2-7, with 9 positions matching TRBD2. V was clipped by 3 bases and J by 6 bases; unmatched bases: 9. The CDR3 spans 14 residues. Germline V gene data show CDR1 as DFQATT and CDR2 as SNEGSKA (reference sequence). The DNA of the CDR3 is TGCAGTGCTAGTATTGGGCTAGCGGGACGCGAGCAGTACTTC. Protein sequence: CSASIGLAGREQYF.

The chain carries TRBV10-3 and TRBJ2-4, with D tentatively TRBD1 (7 bases). This CDR3 region has 12 residues. Germline values: CDR1 ENHRY, CDR2 SYGVKD. Trimming removed 6 bases at V and 6 bases at J, with 9 bases between. The CDR3 sequence: CAISQGGNIQYF. CDR3 nucleotide sequence: TGTGCCATCAGCCAGGGGGGAAACATTCAGTACTTC.

The chain links TRBV6-4 to TRBJ2-3; D might be TRBD2 (5 bases). Germline loops: CDR1 MRHNA, CDR2 SNTAGT. V lost 6 bases to trimming and J lost 1 base, with 11 bases between them. This CDR3 comprises 14 residues. Here the CDR3 reads CASSEEAGTDTQYF. CDR3 DNA sequence: TGTGCCAGCAGCGAGGAGGCGGGCACAGATACGCAGTATTTT.

This chain uses TRBV10-3 with TRBJ2-4; D not resolved. The CDR3 is 15 residues long. Trimming removed 4 bases from V and 5 bases from J, with 15 bases in between. Germline loops: CDR1 ENHRY, CDR2 SYGVKD. The DNA of the CDR3 is TGTGCCATCAGTGCTTCGAGCCCTCCGGAAAACATTCAGTACTTC. This encodes CAISASSPPENIQYF.

The chain joins TRBV11-2 to TRBJ2-3; TRBD2 matches at 9 bases. From germline, CDR1 is SGHAT and CDR2 FQNNGV. J gave up 6 bases and V 2 bases, and 6 bases lay outside the gene matches. The CDR3 has 15 residues. The CDR3, as DNA: TGTGCCAGCAGCTTACTAGCGGGGCGAGGGGATACGCAGTATTTT. It codes for CASSLLAGRGDTQYF.

J is TRBJ1-1 and V is TRBV5-1; 8 nucleotides agree with TRBD1. The germline V gene encodes CDR1 SGHRS and CDR2 YFSETQ. With V trimmed by 4 bases and J by 6 bases, 14 bases remained unmatched. The CDR3 loop spans 16 amino acids. CDR3 loop: CASSRGTGGDRAEAFF. The CDR3 region has the DNA TGCGCCAGCAGCCGGGGGACAGGCGGGGATAGGGCTGAAGCTTTCTTT.